A single sample is the source of the 14 T cell receptor beta chains below, sequenced in a study of cytomegalovirus exposure and HLA in healthy donors. PCR employed 60 Vbeta and 13 Jbeta primers. Method: immunoSEQ multiplex PCR; TCRdb's copy keeps in-frame clones and lacks some. The sample carries 100,000 or so clones, 60% to 75% recorded once. The source material was PBMCs. The receptor source for this set is a woman in her forties in good health and CMV-seronegative.

The rearrangement uses TRBV20-1 and TRBJ2-4, with a weak D call TRBD1 (6 bases). The V end was cut by 7 bases, the J end by 7 bases, with 11 bases between. The germline gives CDR1 DFQATT, CDR2 SNEGSKA (reference sequence). The CDR3 consists of 11 residues. The CDR3 DNA reads as TGCAGTGTAAACAGGGAGAACATTCAGTACTTC. It translates to CSVNRENIQYF.

The gene calls are TRBV30 and TRBJ2-3; no clear D. This CDR3 region has 13 residues. In germline, CDR1 is GTSNPN, CDR2 SVGIG (reference sequence). V was pared by 8 bases and J by 1 base, with 13 bases between. The CDR3, as DNA: TGTGCCCAAGACTCCGCTCGCACAGATACGCAGTATTTT. It specifies CAQDSARTDTQYF.

This clone has just one count. V and J are TRBV7-2 and TRBJ2-7; D perhaps matches TRBD2 (7 bases). This CDR3 spans 16 amino acids. CDR1 is SGHTA and CDR2 is FQGNSA in the germline V gene. V was trimmed by 5 bases and J by 1 base, leaving 18 bases between them. The CDR3 is CASSRGGGRRSYEQYF. CDR3 in DNA: TGTGCCAGCAGCCGTGGGGGGGGCAGGAGATCCTACGAGCAGTACTTC.

The V and J genes are TRBV7-6 and TRBJ2-2, with TRBD1 matching 10 bases. The CDR3 has 17 amino acids. V was pared by 0 bases and J by 7 bases, with 8 bases of the junction left unmatched. Germline V gene sequence: CDR1 SGHVS, CDR2 FNYEAQ. DNA of the CDR3: TGTGCCAGCAGCTTAGCCGCTCCTGGACAGGGGGTCGGGGAGCTGTTTTTT. Translating gives CASSLAAPGQGVGELFF.

V and J are TRBV28 and TRBJ1-4; D is perhaps TRBD1 (6 bases). V lost 8 bases, J lost 5 bases, and 12 bases lay in between. Per the germline V gene, CDR1 is MDHEN and CDR2 is SYDVKM. This CDR3 is built from 13 residues. The CDR3 sequence is CASRGGGNEKLFF. The CDR3 region has the DNA TGTGCCAGCCGGGGAGGGGGAAATGAAAAACTGTTTTTT. The whole variable domain, remainder taken from reference TRBV28 and TRBJ1-4, is DVKVTQSSRYLVKRTGEKVFLECVQDMDHENMFWYRQDPGLGLRLIYFSYDVKMKEKGDIPEGYSVSREKKERFSLILESASTNQTSMYLCASRGGGNEKLFFGSGTQLSVL.

This clone was counted between two and nine times. The genes are TRBV5-1 and TRBJ2-7, with 8 nucleotides matching TRBD1. The germline CDR1 and CDR2 sequences are SGHRS and YFSETQ. This CDR3 has 14 amino acids. V trimming: 4 bases; J trimming: 2 bases; junction bases outside the gene matches: 5. The CDR3 loop reads CASSGGTGTYEQYF. The CDR3 DNA follows: TGCGCCAGCAGCGGGGGGACAGGAACCTACGAGCAGTACTTC.

The V gene is TRBV19, the J gene TRBJ1-5, with 7 bases matching TRBD1. CDR3 length: 17 amino acids. Germline values: CDR1 LNHDA, CDR2 SQIVND (reference sequence). After removal of 3 bases from V and 4 bases from J, the junction contained 12 bases not matched to a gene. The CDR3, as DNA: TGTGCCAGTAGTATCTACAGGGGATTATTCGGAAATCAGCCCCAGCATTTT. Its translation is CASSIYRGLFGNQPQHF.

The chain has TRBV11-3 and TRBJ2-3; possible D gene TRBD2, 5 bases. CDR3 length: 14 amino acids. Between the trimmed V and J ends, which lost 5 bases and 4 bases, there was a span of 13 bases. Germline lookup yields CDR1 SGHNT and CDR2 YENEEA. The CDR3 nucleotides are TGTGCCAGCAGCCCGTTGTCGGGGTCAGATACGCAGTATTTT. It codes for CASSPLSGSDTQYF.

The chain joins TRBV13 to TRBJ2-1; D possibly corresponds to TRBD2 (7 bases). The CDR3 spans 15 residues. Per germline, CDR1 PRHDT and CDR2 FYEKMQ (reference sequence). Trimming shortened V by 5 bases and J by 6 bases, and 17 bases separated the two germline ends. The CDR3 sequence: CASSGRGPLGNEQFF. The CDR3 DNA is TGTGCCAGCAGCGGGCGGGGGCCTCTCGGCAATGAGCAGTTCTTC.

This clone was detected once. One junction end disagrees with the germline gene, perhaps due to a read error. This chain links TRBV6-5 with TRBJ2-2; perhaps TRBD2 as D (5 bases). Per the germline V gene, CDR1 is MNHEY and CDR2 is SVGAGI. CDR3 length: 14 amino acids. The DNA for the CDR3 is TGTGCCAGCAGTTGGGCCTCTTACACCGGGGAGCTATTTTTT. This gives the protein CASSWASYTGELFF.

This sequence joins TRBV28 and TRBJ2-1, with 9 bases fitting TRBD2. Germline V gene data show CDR1 as MDHEN and CDR2 as SYDVKM. The CDR3 length is 17 residues. V lost 6 bases and J lost 3; bases outside the gene matches: 12. The CDR3 here is CASRYPWVAGVYNEQFF. CDR3 DNA sequence: TGTGCCAGCAGATATCCCTGGGTAGCGGGAGTCTACAATGAGCAGTTCTTC. The full variable domain, with the rest looked up from reference TRBV28 and TRBJ2-1, is DVKVTQSSRYLVKRTGEKVFLECVQDMDHENMFWYRQDPGLGLRLIYFSYDVKMKEKGDIPEGYSVSREKKERFSLILESASTNQTSMYLCASRYPWVAGVYNEQFFGPGTRLTVL.

This chain links TRBV19 with TRBJ2-7, with TRBD1 identical over 9 bases. The CDR3 length is 15 residues. The ends lost 4 bases at V and 8 bases at J; junction bases unmatched: 12. Per the germline V gene, CDR1 is LNHDA and CDR2 is SQIVND (reference sequence). The CDR3 DNA reads as TGTGCCAGTAGTAGCCCGGACAGGGGCCATGGCCAGCAGTACTTC. As protein: CASSSPDRGHGQQYF.

This chain joins TRBV15 and TRBJ1-2; D remains unclear. The V end lost 1 base, the J end lost 3 bases, and 18 bases lay between the germline ends. Germline CDR1 is LNHNV and CDR2 is YYDKDF (reference sequence). This CDR3 spans 17 amino acids. The CDR3 DNA follows: TGTGCCACCAGCAGAGCGCAATATTTTACAGCACACTATGGCTACACCTTC. Translation gives CATSRAQYFTAHYGYTF.

The rearrangement links TRBV19 to TRBJ2-1, with D possibly being TRBD1 (5 bases). Trimming removed 3 bases from V and 0 bases from J, with 12 bases in between. Germline V gives CDR1 LNHDA, CDR2 SQIVND (reference sequence). The CDR3 runs to 16 residues. CDR3 amino acids: CASSMGLASSYNEQFF. The CDR3 nucleotides read TGTGCCAGTAGTATGGGGCTCGCTAGCTCCTACAATGAGCAGTTCTTC.